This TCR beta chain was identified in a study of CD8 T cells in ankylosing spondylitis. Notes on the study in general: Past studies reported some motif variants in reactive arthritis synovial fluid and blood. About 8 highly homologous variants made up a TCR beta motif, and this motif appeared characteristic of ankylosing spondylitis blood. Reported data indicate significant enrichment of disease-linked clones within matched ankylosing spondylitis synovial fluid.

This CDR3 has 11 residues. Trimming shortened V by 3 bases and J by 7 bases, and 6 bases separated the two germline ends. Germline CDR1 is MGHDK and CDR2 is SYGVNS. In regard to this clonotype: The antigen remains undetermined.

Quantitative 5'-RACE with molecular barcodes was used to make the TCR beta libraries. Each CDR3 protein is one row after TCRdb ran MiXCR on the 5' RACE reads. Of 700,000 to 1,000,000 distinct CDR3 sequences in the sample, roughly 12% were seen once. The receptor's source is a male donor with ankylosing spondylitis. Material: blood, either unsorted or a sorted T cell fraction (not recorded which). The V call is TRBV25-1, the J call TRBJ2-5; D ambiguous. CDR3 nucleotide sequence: TGTGCCAGCAGTGAGGTGGTGACCCAGTACTTC. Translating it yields CASSEVVTQYF.